The present T cell receptor (beta chain) was sequenced within a study of identical twins. Study outcomes and limitations: A lower insertion count was a feature of abundant cord blood beta clonotypes, with no such feature in memory repertoires.

This clonotype was seen only a few times. Its antigen is still unknown. Template switching introduced a universal primer site, and the cDNA bore unique molecular identifiers. MiXCR was run by TCRdb on the 5' RACE reads, yielding one entry per CDR3 protein. Here the sample spans hundreds of thousands of distinct CDR3 sequences, over 9% being singletons. Germline V gene data show CDR1 as MGHRA and CDR2 as YSYEKL. With 5 bases removed from V and 6 bases from J, the gap between germline ends came to 19 bases. This CDR3 is built from 15 residues. This same sample was also taken into another study, of yellow fever vaccine responses in identical twins. This second study notes: After vaccination, twins' T cell response reportedly seemed partly convergent, partly personalized.

V gene TRBV4-1 combines with J gene TRBJ1-2, with a tentative D call TRBD1 (6 bases). The sequenced sample consisted of CD8+ T cells sorted from blood. The receptor was derived from a woman aged 18-29 years in good health. The CDR3: CASSDLGQPRNGYTF. The CDR3 bases are TGCGCCAGCAGCGACCTCGGACAGCCCCGGAATGGCTACACCTTC.